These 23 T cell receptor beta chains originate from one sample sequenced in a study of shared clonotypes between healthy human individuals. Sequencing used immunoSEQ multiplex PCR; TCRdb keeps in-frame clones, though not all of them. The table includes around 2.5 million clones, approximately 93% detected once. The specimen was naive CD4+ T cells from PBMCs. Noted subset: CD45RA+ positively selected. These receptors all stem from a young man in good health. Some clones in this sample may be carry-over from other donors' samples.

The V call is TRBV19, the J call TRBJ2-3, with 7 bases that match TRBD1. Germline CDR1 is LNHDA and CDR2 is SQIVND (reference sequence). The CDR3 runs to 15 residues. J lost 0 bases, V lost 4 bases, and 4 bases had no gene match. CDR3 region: CASSKGTVSTDTQYF. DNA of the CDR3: TGTGCCAGTAGTAAAGGGACAGTCAGCACAGATACGCAGTATTTT.

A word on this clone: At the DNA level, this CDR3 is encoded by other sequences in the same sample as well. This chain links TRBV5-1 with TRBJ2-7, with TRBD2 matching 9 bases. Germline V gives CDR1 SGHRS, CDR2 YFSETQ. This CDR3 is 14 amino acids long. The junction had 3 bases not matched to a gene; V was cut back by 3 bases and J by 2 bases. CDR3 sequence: CASSSSSGTYEQYF. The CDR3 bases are TGCGCCAGCAGCTCTTCTAGCGGGACCTACGAGCAGTACTTC.

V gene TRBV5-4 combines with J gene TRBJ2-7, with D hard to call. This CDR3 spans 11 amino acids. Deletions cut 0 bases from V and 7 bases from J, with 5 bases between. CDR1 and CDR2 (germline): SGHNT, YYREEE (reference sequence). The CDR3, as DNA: TGTGCCAGCAGCTTGGTTCGGGAGCAGTACTTC. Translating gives CASSLVREQYF.

The CDR3 spells CASSRDPYSNQPQHF. In nucleotides, the CDR3 is TGCGCCAGCAGCCGGGACCCTTATAGCAATCAGCCCCAGCATTTT. This chain connects TRBV5-1 to TRBJ1-5; D is possibly TRBD1 (5 bases). The germline V gene encodes CDR1 SGHRS and CDR2 YFSETQ. Trimming pared 4 bases from V and 0 bases from J, leaving 11 bases between. CDR3 size: 15 residues.

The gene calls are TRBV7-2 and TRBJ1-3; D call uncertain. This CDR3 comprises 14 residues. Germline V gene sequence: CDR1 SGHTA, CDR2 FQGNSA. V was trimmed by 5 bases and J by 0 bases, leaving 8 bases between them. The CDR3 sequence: CASSPGFSGNTIYF. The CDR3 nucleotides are TGTGCCAGCAGCCCCGGGTTCTCTGGAAACACCATATATTTT.

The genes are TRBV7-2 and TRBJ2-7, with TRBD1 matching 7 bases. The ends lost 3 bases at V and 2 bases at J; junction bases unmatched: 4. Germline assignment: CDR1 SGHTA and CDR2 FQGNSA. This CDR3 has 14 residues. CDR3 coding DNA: TGTGCCAGCAGCTTGGGGACAGCCCCCTACGAGCAGTACTTC. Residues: CASSLGTAPYEQYF. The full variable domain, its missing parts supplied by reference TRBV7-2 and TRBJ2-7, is GAGVSQSPSNKVTEKGKDVELRCDPISGHTALYWYRQSLGQGLEFLIYFQGNSAPDKSGLPSDRFSAERTGGSVSTLTIQRTQQEDSAVYLCASSLGTAPYEQYFGPGTRLTVT.

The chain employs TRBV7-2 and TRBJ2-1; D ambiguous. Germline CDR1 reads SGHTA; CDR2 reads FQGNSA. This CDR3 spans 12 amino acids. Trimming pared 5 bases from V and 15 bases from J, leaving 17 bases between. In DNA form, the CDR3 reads TGTGCCAGCAGCGGTATCCCAGAGGCTCGGTTCTTC. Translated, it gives CASSGIPEARFF.

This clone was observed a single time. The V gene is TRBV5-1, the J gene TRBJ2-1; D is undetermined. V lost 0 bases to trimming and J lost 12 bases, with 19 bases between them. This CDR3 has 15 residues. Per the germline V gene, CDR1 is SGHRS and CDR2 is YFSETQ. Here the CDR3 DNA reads TGCGCCAGCAGCTTGGAGGGTGCAGGAGAGGTTGGGCAGTTCTTC. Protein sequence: CASSLEGAGEVGQFF.

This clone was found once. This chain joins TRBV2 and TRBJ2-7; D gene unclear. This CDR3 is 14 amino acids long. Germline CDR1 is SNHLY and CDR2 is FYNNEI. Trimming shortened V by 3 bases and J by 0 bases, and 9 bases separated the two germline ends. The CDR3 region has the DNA TGTGCCAGCAGTGAGATACACGGCTCCTACGAGCAGTACTTC. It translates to CASSEIHGSYEQYF.

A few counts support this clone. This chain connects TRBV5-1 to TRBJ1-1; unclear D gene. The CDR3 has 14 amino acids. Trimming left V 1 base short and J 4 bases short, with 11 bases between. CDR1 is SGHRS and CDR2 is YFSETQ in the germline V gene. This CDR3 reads CASSLYPGATEAFF. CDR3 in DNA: TGCGCCAGCAGCTTGTATCCGGGTGCCACTGAAGCTTTCTTT.

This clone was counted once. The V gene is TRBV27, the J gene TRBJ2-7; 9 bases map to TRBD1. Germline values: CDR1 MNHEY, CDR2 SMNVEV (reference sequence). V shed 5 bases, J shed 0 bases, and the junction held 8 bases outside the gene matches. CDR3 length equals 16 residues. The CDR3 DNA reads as TGTGCCAGCAGTACCCGACAGGGGGGGATCTCCTACGAGCAGTACTTC. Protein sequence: CASSTRQGGISYEQYF.

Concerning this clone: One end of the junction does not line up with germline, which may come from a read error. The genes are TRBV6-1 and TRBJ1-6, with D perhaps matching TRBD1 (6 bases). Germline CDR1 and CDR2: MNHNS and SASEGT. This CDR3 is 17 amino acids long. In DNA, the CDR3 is TGTGCCAGCAGTGACCGCCTCAGGGGCAGCTTCATCATCCCCCGCGCCTTT. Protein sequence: CASSDRLRGSFIIPRAF.

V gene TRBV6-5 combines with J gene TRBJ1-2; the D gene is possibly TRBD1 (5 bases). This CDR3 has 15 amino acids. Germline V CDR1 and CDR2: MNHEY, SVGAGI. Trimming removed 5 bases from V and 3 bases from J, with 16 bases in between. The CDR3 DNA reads TGTGCCAGCAGTCCCCTTGGGGCAGGAGACTATGGCTACACCTTC. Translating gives CASSPLGAGDYGYTF.

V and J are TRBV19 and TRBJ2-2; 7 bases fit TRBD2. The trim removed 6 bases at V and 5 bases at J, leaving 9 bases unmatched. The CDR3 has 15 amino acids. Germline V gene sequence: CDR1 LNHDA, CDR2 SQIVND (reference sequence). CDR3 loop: CASSNSGKRTGELFF. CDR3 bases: TGTGCCAGTAGCAACAGCGGGAAGCGTACCGGGGAGCTGTTTTTT. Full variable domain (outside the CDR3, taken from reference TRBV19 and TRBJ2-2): DGGITQSPKYLFRKEGQNVTLSCEQNLNHDAMYWYRQDPGQGLRLIYYSQIVNDFQKGDIAEGYSVSREKKESFPLTVTSAQKNPTAFYLCASSNSGKRTGELFFGEGSRLTVL.

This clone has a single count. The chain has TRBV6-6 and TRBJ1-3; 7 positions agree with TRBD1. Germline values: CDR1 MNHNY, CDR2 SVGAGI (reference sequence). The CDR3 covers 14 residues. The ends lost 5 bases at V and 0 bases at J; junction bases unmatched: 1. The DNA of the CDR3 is TGTGCCAGCAGTCGGGACAGCTCTGGAAACACCATATATTTT. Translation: CASSRDSSGNTIYF.

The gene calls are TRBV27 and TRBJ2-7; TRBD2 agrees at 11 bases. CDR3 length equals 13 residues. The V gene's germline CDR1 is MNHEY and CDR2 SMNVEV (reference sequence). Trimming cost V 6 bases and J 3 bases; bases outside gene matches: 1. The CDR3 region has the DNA TGTGCCAGCAGAACTAGCGGGAGCTACGAGCAGTACTTC. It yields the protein CASRTSGSYEQYF.

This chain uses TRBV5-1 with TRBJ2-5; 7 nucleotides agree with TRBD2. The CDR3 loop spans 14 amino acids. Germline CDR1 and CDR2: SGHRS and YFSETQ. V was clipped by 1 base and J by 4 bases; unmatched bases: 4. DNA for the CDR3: TGCGCCAGCAGCTTGACGGGGAGGGCAGAGACCCAGTACTTC. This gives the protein CASSLTGRAETQYF.

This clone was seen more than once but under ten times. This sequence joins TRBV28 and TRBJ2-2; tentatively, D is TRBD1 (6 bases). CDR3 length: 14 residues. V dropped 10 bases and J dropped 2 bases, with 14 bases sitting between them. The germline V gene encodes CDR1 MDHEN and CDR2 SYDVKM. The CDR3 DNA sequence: TGTGCCACTGAACAGGGTTCAAACACCGGGGAGCTGTTTTTT. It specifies CATEQGSNTGELFF.

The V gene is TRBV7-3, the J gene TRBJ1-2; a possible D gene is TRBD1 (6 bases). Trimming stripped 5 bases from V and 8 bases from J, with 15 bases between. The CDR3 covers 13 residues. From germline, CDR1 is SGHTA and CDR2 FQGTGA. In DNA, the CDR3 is TGTGCCAGCAGCCCCCGGGGGGGGCACGGCTACACCTTC. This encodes CASSPRGGHGYTF.

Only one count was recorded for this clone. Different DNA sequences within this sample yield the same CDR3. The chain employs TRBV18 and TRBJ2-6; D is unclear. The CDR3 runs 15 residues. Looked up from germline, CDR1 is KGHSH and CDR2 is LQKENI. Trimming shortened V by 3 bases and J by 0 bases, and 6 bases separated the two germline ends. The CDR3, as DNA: TGTGCCAGCTCACCGGGTACCTCTGGGGCCAACGTCCTGACTTTC. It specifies CASSPGTSGANVLTF.

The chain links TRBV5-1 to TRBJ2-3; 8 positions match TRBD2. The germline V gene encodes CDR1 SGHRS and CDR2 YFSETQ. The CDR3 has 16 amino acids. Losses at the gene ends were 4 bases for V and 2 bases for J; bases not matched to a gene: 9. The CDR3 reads CASSAPPGLDTDTQYF. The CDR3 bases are TGCGCCAGCAGCGCTCCCCCGGGACTAGACACAGATACGCAGTATTTT.

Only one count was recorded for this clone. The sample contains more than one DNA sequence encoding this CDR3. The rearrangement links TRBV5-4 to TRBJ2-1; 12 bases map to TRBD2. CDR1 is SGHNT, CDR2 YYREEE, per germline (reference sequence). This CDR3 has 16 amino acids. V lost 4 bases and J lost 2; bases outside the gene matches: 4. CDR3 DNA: TGTGCCAGCAGCACCCGGACTAGCGGGGCCTACAATGAGCAGTTCTTC. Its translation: CASSTRTSGAYNEQFF.

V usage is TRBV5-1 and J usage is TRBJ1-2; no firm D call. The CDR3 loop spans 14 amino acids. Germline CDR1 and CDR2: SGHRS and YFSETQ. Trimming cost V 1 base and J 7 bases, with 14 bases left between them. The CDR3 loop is CASSLLTDGAGYTF. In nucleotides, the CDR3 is TGCGCCAGCAGCTTGCTAACGGACGGAGCTGGCTACACCTTC.